This entry features one TCR beta chain sequence. CDR1 and CDR2 (germline): LNHDA, SQIVND (reference sequence). This CDR3 comprises 14 residues. V dropped 3 bases and J dropped 1 base, with 9 bases sitting between them. For TCRbeta, the library was prepared with unique molecular identifiers. MiXCR was run by TCRdb on the PCR reads, yielding one entry per CDR3 protein. Among 170,000 or so distinct CDR3 sequences listed, less than 8% were seen once. These data come from a study of T-cell reconstitution after alpha-beta-depleted transplantation in children. This TCR derives from a human donor who donated a stem cell graft to a child with Wiskott-Aldrich syndrome. The sample consisted of PBMCs from the stem cell graft donor, taken from the stem cell graft. This sequence joins TRBV19 and TRBJ1-1, with a tentative D call TRBD1 (5 bases). CDR3 residues: CASSMVGGNTEAFF. CDR3 DNA sequence: TGTGCCAGTAGTATGGTCGGGGGGAACACTGAAGCTTTCTTT.